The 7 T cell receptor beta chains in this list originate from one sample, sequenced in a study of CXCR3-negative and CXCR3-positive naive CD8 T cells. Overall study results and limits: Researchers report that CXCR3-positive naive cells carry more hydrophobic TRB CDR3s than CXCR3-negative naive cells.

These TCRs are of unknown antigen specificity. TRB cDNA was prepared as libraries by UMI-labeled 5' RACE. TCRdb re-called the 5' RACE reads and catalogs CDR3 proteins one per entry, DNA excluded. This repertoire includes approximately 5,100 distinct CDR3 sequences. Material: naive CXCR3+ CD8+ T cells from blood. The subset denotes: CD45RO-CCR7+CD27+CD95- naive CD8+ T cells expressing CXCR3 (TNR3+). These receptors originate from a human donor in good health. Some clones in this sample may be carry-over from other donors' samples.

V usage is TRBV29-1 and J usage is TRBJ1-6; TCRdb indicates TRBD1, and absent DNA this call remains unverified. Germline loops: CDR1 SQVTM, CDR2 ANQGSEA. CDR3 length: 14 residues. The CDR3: CSAWTGDKNSPLHF.

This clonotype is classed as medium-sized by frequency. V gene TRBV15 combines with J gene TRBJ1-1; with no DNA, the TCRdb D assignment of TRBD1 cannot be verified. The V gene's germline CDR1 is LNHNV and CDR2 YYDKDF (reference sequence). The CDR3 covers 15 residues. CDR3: CATSRGDPGIAEAFF.

CDR3 in amino acids: CASSLGATANTEAFF. The J gene is TRBJ1-1, the V gene TRBV27; TCRdb outputs TRBD1, but without DNA this stays unchecked. The CDR3 contains 15 residues. Germline values: CDR1 MNHEY, CDR2 SMNVEV (reference sequence).

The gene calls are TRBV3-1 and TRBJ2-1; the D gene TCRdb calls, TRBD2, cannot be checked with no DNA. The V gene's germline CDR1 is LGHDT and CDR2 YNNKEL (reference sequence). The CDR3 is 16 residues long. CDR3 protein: CASSQDGAGYPNEQFF.

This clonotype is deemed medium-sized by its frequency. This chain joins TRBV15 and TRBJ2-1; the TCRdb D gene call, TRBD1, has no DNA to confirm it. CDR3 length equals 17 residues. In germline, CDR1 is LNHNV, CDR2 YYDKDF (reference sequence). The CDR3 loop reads CATSLRRGQSSYNEQFF.

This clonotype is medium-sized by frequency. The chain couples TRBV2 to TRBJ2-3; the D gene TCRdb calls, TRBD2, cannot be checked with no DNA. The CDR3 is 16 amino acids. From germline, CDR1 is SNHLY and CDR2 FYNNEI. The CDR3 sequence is CASSGWTRKTADTQYF. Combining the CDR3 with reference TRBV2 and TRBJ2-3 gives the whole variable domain EPEVTQTPSHQVTQMGQEVILRCVPISNHLYFYWYRQILGQKVEFLVSFYNNEISEKSEIFDDQFSVERPDGSNFTLKIRSTKLEDSAMYFCASSGWTRKTADTQYFGPGTRLTVL.

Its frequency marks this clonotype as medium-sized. CDR3 protein: CSVVGLLDAKNIQYF. The gene calls are TRBV29-1 and TRBJ2-4; TCRdb names TRBD2, which stays unverified in the absence of DNA. The germline V gene encodes CDR1 SQVTM and CDR2 ANQGSEA. The CDR3 length is 15 residues.